These 4 T cell receptor beta chains originate from one sample sequenced in a study of blood T cell repertoires in COVID-19. Profiling relied on immunoSEQ multiplex PCR, and the TCRdb table lists in-frame clones only, not all of them. The sample carries around 200,000 clones, over 60% recorded once. Sequencing was done on a sample of peripheral blood. These receptors were obtained from a woman in her 70s with acute or convalescent COVID-19.

This chain joins TRBV9 and TRBJ2-7; TRBD2 agrees at 12 bases. CDR1 and CDR2 from the germline V gene are SGDLS and YYNGEE. This CDR3 spans 15 amino acids. V trimming: 4 bases; J trimming: 4 bases; junction bases outside the gene matches: 6. The CDR3 here is CASSTGTSGLYEQYF. In nucleotides, the CDR3 is TGTGCCAGCAGCACAGGGACTAGCGGGTTATACGAGCAGTACTTC.

CDR3 bases: TGTGCCAGCAGCGCAGGGGGAAACACCATATATTTT. Its translation is CASSAGGNTIYF. The chain is built from TRBV12-3 or TRBV12-4 and TRBJ1-3, with a weak D call TRBD1 (5 bases). This CDR3 spans 12 amino acids. The V gene lost 6 bases and the J gene lost 4 bases, with 7 bases spanning the gap.

This rearrangement joins TRBV5-1 to TRBJ2-6; D remains unclear. V shed 4 bases and J shed 0 bases, with 11 bases lying between them. The germline V gene has CDR1 SGHRS and CDR2 YFSETQ. The CDR3 is made up of 16 amino acids. CDR3 bases: TGCGCCAGCAGCGTCCAGGCAAGCTCTGGGGCCAACGTCCTGACTTTC. Amino acid sequence: CASSVQASSGANVLTF.

The rearrangement joins TRBV4-2 to TRBJ1-4; 9 bases line up with TRBD1. Germline V gene sequence: CDR1 LGHNA, CDR2 YNFKEQ. V trimming: 1 base; J trimming: 7 bases; junction bases outside the gene matches: 4. CDR3 length equals 15 residues. The CDR3: CASSQAGQGSEKLFF. CDR3 DNA: TGTGCCAGCAGCCAAGCGGGACAGGGAAGTGAAAAACTGTTTTTT.